This T cell receptor (beta chain) is drawn from a study of blood T cell repertoires in COVID-19. Background on the study: Sites in the United States, Italy and Spain provided acute and convalescent COVID-19 samples. PBMCs, B-cell-depleted T cells, or T cells provided the cDNA or gDNA that made up the material.

From germline, CDR1 is LGHDT and CDR2 YNNKEL (reference sequence). The CDR3 consists of 12 residues. The junction had 5 bases not matched to a gene; V was cut back by 2 bases and J by 14 bases. Methods used by the authors: How many nucleated cells were present was estimated from reference gene primer amplification. TCRdb keeps only in-frame clones here, not all; method: immunoSEQ multiplex PCR. That table gives V, J and clone size, and the DNA gave D and trimming. This table has a few hundred thousand clones, 82% appearing once. The sequencing input was peripheral blood. The V call is TRBV3-1 (or the pseudogene TRBV3-2), the J call TRBJ2-1; 8 positions agree with TRBD1. This receptor was taken from a woman younger than 30 with acute or convalescent COVID-19. The CDR3 protein is CASSQTDREKFF. The CDR3 nucleotides read TGTGCCAGCAGCCAAACGGACAGGGAGAAGTTCTTC.